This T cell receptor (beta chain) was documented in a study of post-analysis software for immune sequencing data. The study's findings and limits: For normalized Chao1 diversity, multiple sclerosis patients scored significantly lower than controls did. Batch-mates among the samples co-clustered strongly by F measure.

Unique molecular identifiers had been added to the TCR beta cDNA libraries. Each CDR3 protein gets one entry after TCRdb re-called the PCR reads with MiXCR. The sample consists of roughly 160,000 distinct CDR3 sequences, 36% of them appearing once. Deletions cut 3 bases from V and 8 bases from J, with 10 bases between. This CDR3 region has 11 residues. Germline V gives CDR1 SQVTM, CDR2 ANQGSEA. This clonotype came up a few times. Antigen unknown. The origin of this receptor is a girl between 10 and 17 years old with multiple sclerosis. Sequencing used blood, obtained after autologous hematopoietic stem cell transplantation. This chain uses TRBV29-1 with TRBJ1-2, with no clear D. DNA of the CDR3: TGCAGCGTTGAGAAGGGAATCGGCTACACCTTC. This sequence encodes CSVEKGIGYTF.